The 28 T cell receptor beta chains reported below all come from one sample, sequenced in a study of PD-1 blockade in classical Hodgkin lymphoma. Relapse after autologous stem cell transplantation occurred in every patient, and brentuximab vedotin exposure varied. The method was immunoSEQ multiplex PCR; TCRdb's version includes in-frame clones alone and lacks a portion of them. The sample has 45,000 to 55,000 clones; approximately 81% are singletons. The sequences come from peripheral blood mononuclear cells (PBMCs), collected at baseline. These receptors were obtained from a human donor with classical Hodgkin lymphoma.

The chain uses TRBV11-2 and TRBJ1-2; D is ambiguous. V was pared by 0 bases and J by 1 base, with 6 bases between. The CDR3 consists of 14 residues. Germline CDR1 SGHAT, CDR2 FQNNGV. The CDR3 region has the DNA TGTGCCAGCAGCTTAGAGCCTAATAACTATGGCTACACCTTC. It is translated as CASSLEPNNYGYTF.

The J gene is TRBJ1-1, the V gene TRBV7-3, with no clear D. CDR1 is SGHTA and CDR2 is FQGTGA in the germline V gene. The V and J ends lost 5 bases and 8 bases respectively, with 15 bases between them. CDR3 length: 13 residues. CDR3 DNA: TGTGCCAGCAGCGATGACAAGGGTCCCGAAGCTTTCTTT. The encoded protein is CASSDDKGPEAFF.

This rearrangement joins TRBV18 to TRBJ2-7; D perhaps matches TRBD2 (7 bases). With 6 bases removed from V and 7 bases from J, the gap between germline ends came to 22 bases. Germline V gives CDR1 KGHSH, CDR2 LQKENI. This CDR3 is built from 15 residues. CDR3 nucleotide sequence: TGTGCCAGCTCTCCCGAGGGGGAGGGCCTGAATGAGCAGTACTTC. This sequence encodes CASSPEGEGLNEQYF. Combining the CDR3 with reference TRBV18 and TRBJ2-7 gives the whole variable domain NAGVMQNPRHLVRRRGQEARLRCSPMKGHSHVYWYRQLPEEGLKFMVYLQKENIIDESGMPKERFSAEFPKEGPSILRIQQVVRGDSAAYFCASSPEGEGLNEQYFGPGTRLTVT.

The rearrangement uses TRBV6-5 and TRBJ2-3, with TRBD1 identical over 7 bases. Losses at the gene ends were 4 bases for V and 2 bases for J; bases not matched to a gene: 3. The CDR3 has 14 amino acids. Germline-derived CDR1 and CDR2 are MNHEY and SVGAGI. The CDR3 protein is CASSLDRNTDTQYF. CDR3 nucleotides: TGTGCCAGCAGTTTGGACAGGAACACAGATACGCAGTATTTT.

The CDR3 nucleotides read TGTGCCAGCAGTTCCCCGGAGTCTGGGGCCAACGTCCTGACTTTC. Protein sequence: CASSSPESGANVLTF. The chain links TRBV27 to TRBJ2-6; D gene ambiguous. CDR1 MNHEY and CDR2 SMNVEV come from the germline V gene (reference sequence). CDR3 length: 15 amino acids. V was shortened by 4 bases and J by 1 base, with 8 bases between the two germline ends.

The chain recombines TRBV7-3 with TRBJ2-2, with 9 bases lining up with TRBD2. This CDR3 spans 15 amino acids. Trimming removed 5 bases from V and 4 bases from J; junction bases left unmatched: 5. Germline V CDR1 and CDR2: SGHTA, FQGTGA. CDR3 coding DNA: TGTGCCAGCAGCCGACTAGCGGAGCCCACCGGGGAGCTGTTTTTT. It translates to CASSRLAEPTGELFF.

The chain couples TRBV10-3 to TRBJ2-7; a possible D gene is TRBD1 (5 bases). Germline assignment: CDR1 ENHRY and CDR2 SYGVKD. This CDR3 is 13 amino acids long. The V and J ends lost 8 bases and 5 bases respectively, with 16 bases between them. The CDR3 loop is CAISMGRRNEQYV. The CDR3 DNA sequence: TGTGCCATCTCAATGGGGCGCAGGAACGAGCAGTACGTC.

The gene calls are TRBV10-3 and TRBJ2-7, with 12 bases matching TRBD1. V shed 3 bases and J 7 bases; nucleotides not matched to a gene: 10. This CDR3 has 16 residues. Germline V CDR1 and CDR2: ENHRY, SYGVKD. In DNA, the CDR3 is TGTGCCATCAGTGAACCCGGGACAGGGGGCCCGGGAGAGCAGTACTTC. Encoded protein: CAISEPGTGGPGEQYF.

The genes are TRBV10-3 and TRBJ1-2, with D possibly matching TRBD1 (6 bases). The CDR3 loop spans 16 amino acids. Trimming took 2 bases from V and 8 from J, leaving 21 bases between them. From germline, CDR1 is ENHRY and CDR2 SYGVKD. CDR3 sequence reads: CAISEIGDIVYEGYTF. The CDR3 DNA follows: TGTGCCATCAGTGAGATAGGGGACATTGTTTATGAGGGCTACACCTTC.

The CDR3 loop is CASQTGGNTEAFF. CDR3 in DNA: TGTGCCAGCCAGACAGGGGGGAACACTGAAGCTTTCTTT. This chain uses TRBV18 with TRBJ1-1; 9 bases match TRBD1. The CDR3 has 13 amino acids. Germline loops: CDR1 KGHSH, CDR2 LQKENI. Trimming removed 8 bases from V and 1 base from J; junction bases left unmatched: 2.

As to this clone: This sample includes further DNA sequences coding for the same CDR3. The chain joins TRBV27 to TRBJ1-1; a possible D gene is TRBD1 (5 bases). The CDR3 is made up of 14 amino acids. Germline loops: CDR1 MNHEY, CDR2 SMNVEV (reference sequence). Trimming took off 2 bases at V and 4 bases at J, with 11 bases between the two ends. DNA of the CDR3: TGTGCCAGCAGTTTAAGCGGGGGGGGCACTGAAGCTTTCTTT. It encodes CASSLSGGGTEAFF.

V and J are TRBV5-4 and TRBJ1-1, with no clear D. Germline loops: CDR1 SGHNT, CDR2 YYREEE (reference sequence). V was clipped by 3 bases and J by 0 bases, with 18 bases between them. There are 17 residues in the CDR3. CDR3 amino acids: CASSSYIAYGVNTEAFF. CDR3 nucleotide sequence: TGTGCCAGCAGCTCGTACATCGCTTATGGGGTGAACACTGAAGCTTTCTTT.

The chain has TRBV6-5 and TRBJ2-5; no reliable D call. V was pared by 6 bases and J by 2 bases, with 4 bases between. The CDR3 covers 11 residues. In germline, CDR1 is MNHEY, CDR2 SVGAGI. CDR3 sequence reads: CASRQQETQYF. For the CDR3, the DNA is TGTGCCAGCAGACAGCAAGAGACCCAGTACTTC.

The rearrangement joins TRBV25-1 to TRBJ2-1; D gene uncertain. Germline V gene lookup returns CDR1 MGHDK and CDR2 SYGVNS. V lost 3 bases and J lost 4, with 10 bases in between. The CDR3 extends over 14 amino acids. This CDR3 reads CASSEAGPYNEQFF. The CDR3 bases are TGTGCCAGCAGTGAGGCTGGACCATACAATGAGCAGTTCTTC. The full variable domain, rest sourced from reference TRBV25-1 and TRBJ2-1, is EADIYQTPRYLVIGTGKKITLECSQTMGHDKMYWYQQDPGMELHLIHYSYGVNSTEKGDLSSESTVSRIRTEHFPLTLESARPSHTSQYLCASSEAGPYNEQFFGPGTRLTVL.

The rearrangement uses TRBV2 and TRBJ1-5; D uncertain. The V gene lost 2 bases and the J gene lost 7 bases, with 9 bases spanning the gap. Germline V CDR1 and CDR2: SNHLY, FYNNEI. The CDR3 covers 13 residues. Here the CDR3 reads CASSEQTEQPQHF. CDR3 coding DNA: TGTGCCAGCAGTGAACAAACAGAGCAGCCCCAGCATTTT.

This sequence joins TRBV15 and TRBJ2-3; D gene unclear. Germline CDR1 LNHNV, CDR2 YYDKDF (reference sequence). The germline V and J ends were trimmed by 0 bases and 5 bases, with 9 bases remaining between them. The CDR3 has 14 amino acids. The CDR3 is CATSRDRTGDTQYF. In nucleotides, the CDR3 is TGTGCCACCAGCAGAGATCGCACGGGAGATACGCAGTATTTT. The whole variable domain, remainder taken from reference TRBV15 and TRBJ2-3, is DAMVIQNPRYQVTQFGKPVTLSCSQTLNHNVMYWYQQKSSQAPKLLFHYYDKDFNNEADTPDNFQSRRPNTSFCFLDIRSPGLGDTAMYLCATSRDRTGDTQYFGPGTRLTVL.

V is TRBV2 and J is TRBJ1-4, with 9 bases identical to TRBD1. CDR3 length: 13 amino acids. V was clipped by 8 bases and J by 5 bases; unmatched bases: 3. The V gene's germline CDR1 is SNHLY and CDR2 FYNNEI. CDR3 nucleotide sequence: TGTGCCAGCGTGGGGACAGGGAATGAAAAACTGTTTTTT. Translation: CASVGTGNEKLFF.

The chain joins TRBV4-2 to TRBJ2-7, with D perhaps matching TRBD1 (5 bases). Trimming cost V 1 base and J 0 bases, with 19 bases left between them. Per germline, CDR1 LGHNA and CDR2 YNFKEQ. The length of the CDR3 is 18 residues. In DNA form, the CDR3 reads TGTGCCAGCAGCCAAGTCGGTTGGTGGAGCGACAGCTCCTACGAGCAGTACTTC. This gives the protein CASSQVGWWSDSSYEQYF.

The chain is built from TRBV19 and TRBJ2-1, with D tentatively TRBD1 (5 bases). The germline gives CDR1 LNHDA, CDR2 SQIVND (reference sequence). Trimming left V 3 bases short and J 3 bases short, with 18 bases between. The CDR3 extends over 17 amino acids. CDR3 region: CASSIRSQGYVYNEQFF. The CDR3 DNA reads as TGTGCCAGTAGTATTCGGTCCCAGGGATACGTCTACAATGAGCAGTTCTTC.

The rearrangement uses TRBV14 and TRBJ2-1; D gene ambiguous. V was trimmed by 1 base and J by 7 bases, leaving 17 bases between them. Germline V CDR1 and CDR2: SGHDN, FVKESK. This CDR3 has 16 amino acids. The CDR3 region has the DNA TGTGCCAGCAGCCAAGCCCCTTCGGAGTATGGAAATGAGCAGTTCTTC. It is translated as CASSQAPSEYGNEQFF.

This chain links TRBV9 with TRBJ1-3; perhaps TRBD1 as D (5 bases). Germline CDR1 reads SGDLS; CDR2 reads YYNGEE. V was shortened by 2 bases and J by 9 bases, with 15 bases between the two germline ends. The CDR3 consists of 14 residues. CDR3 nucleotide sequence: TGTGCCAGCAGCGTTGGGGGGGACGGTAGCACCATATATTTT. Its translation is CASSVGGDGSTIYF.

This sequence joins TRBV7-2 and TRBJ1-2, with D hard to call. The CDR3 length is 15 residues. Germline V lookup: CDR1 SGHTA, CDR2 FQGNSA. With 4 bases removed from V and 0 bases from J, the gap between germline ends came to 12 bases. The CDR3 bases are TGTGCCAGCAGCTCGACGGATTATACTAACTATGGCTACACCTTC. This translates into CASSSTDYTNYGYTF.

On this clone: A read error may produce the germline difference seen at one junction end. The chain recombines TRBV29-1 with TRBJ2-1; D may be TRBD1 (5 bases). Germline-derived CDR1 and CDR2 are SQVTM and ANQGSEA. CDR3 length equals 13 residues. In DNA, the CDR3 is TGCAGCGTTGTTGGCCAGGGCTTGGGTTTAAAGCTCTTC. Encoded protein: CSVVGQGLGLKLF.

This CDR3 is CAWSGTGSSYEQYV. For the CDR3, the DNA is TGTGCCTGGAGTGGGACTGGGAGCTCCTACGAGCAGTACGTC. J is TRBJ2-7 and V is TRBV30; maybe TRBD2 (5 bases). This CDR3 spans 14 amino acids. Germline V gene lookup returns CDR1 GTSNPN and CDR2 SVGIG (reference sequence). Trimming left V 1 base short and J 0 bases short, with 10 bases between.

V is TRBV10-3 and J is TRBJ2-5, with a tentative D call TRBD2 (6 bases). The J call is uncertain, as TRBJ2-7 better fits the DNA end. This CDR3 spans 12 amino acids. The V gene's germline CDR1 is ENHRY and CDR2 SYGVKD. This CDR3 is CAISAGVYEQYF. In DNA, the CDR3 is TGTGCCATCAGTGCGGGAGTGTACGAGCAGTACTTC.

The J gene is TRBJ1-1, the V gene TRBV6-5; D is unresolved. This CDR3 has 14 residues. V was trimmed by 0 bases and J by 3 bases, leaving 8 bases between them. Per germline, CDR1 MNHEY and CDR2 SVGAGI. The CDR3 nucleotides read TGTGCCAGCAGTTACTCTTTTGGGGACACTGAAGCTTTCTTT. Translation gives CASSYSFGDTEAFF.

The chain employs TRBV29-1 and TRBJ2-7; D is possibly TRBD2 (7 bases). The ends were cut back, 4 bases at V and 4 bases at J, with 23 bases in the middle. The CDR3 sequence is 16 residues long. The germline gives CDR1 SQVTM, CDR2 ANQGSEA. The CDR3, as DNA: TGCAGCGTTGCCCTCCCCTTATGGAGGGGGGGTTACGAGCAGTACGTC. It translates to CSVALPLWRGGYEQYV.

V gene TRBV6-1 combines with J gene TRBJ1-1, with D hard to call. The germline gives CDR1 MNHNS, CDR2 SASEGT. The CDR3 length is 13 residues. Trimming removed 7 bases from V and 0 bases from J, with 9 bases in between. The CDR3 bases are TGTGCCAGCAATGAGAAACTGAACACTGAAGCTTTCTTT. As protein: CASNEKLNTEAFF.